This entry lists 5 T cell receptor beta chains sequenced from one sample in a study of a mutant IDH1 vaccine in newly diagnosed glioma. The time point denotes: week 47, end of study. Doses comprised 300 ug of mutant IDH1 20-mer peptide each, plus topical imiquimod. These TCRs' antigens remain unknown. Libraries were prepared by immunoSEQ multiplex PCR; TCRdb keeps only in-frame clonotypes and omits some of them. The sample includes about 56,000 clones, 70% to 85% of them seen just once. The source was PBMCs, collected from a glioma patient whose treatment included an IDH1 peptide vaccine. These TCRs come from a man aged 50 to 59 with glioma.

V and J are TRBV25-1 and TRBJ1-2; D unresolved. The germline V gene has CDR1 MGHDK and CDR2 SYGVNS. Trimming left V 10 bases short and J 8 bases short, with 14 bases between. The CDR3 consists of 11 residues. CDR3 DNA sequence: TGTGCCACGGAGGCTGGGTACGGCTACACCTTC. Amino acids: CATEAGYGYTF.

V gene TRBV6-5 combines with J gene TRBJ1-6, with TRBD1 matching over 8 bases. Trimming at V came to 5 bases and at J to 6 bases, leaving 6 bases not matched to a gene. Looked up from germline, CDR1 is MNHEY and CDR2 is SVGAGI. This CDR3 has 15 residues. The CDR3 sequence: CASSPQGAVNSPLHF. CDR3 coding DNA: TGTGCCAGCAGTCCCCAGGGGGCAGTTAATTCACCCCTCCACTTT.

The chain joins TRBV27 to TRBJ2-7; TRBD1 agrees at 11 bases. The CDR3 is made up of 15 amino acids. With V trimmed by 5 bases and J by 5 bases, 8 bases remained unmatched. Germline values: CDR1 MNHEY, CDR2 SMNVEV (reference sequence). The CDR3 spells CASSPRTGGLNEQYF. DNA of the CDR3: TGTGCCAGCAGTCCGCGGACAGGGGGCTTAAACGAGCAGTACTTC.

The chain is built from TRBV6-1 and TRBJ1-5; D gene ambiguous. This CDR3 is built from 14 residues. Germline CDR1 MNHNS, CDR2 SASEGT. V lost 4 bases and J 0 bases, leaving 7 bases between the germline ends. The CDR3 DNA is TGTGCCAGCAGTGGACGGTTTAGCAATCAGCCCCAGCATTTT. Encoded protein: CASSGRFSNQPQHF.

The rearrangement links TRBV27 to TRBJ1-5; TRBD1 might be the D (5 bases). The V end lost 7 bases, the J end lost 2 bases, and 18 bases lay between the germline ends. Germline V gene lookup returns CDR1 MNHEY and CDR2 SMNVEV (reference sequence). This CDR3 spans 16 amino acids. The CDR3 is CASNQGPLRGNQPQHF. CDR3 bases: TGTGCCAGCAACCAGGGCCCCCTCAGAGGCAATCAGCCCCAGCATTTT.